The clone carrying this T cell receptor (beta chain) was detected ten times or more. Its specificity is unknown. This sample stems from a study of T-cell reconstitution after alpha-beta-depleted transplantation in children. The CDR3 extends over 16 amino acids. V lost 5 bases and J lost 7; bases outside the gene matches: 15. The germline gives CDR1 DFQATT, CDR2 SNEGSKA (reference sequence). Study observations and caveats: Reportedly, only several hundred clones from non-depleted graft cells drove alpha-beta T-cell counts at about two months. High day-60 TCRbeta diversity in some patients came from surviving recipient T cells and thymic progenitors. Diversity and T-cell counts at one year after transplant derived mostly from new T cells.

Unique molecular identifiers were incorporated during preparation of the TCRbeta library. TCRdb ran MiXCR on the PCR reads and lists one entry per CDR3 protein. Seen here are roughly 280,000 distinct CDR3 sequences, roughly 11% observed once, and the top ten hold 20% to 30%. V gene TRBV20-1 combines with J gene TRBJ2-1, with TRBD1 identical over 9 bases. The source is a male patient between 2 and 15 years old who had a stem cell transplant for chronic granulomatous disease, so the T cells may come from the graft donor. Specimen: peripheral blood, collected 180 days after TCRalphabeta/CD19-depleted stem cell transplant. In DNA form, the CDR3 reads TGCAGTGCTCGCAGCCCCGGGACAGGGTTAGAAAATGAGCAGTTCTTC. This translates into CSARSPGTGLENEQFF.